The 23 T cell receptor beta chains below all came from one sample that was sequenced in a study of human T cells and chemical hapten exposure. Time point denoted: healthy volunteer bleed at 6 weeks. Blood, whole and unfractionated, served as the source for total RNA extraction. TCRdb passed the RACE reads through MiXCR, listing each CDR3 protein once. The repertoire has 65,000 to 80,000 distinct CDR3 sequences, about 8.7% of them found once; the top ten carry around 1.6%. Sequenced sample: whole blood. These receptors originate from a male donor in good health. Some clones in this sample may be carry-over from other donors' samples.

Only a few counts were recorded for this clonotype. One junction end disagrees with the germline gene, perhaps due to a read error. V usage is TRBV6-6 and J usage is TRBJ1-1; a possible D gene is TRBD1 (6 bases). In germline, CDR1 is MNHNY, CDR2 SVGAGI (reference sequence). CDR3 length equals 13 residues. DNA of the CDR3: TGTGCCAGCAGACTTACAGGGAACGCTGAAGCTTTCTTT. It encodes CASRLTGNAEAFF.

CDR3 sequence reads: CASRGTAWGNQPQHF. The CDR3 DNA reads as TGTGCCAGCAGGGGGACAGCTTGGGGCAATCAGCCCCAGCATTTT. This chain connects TRBV2 to TRBJ1-5; TRBD1 matches at 7 bases. Germline-derived CDR1 and CDR2 are SNHLY and FYNNEI. The CDR3 extends over 15 amino acids. The V segment lost 6 bases and the J segment 2 bases; nucleotides outside the gene matches: 7.

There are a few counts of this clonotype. The CDR3 sequence: CASSQEQGTYNEQFF. The CDR3 DNA sequence: TGCGCCAGCAGCCAGGAACAGGGGACCTACAATGAGCAGTTCTTC. The rearrangement links TRBV4-1 to TRBJ2-1, with 7 bases identical to TRBD1. The V gene's germline CDR1 is MGHRA and CDR2 YSYEKL. The CDR3 length is 15 residues. The J segment lost 2 bases and the V segment lost 3 bases, leaving 4 bases of the junction unmatched.

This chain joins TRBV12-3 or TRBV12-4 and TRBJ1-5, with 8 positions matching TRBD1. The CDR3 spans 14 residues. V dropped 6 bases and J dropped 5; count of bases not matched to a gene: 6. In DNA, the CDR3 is TGTGCCAGCAGAATGACAGGGGCAGATCAGCCCCAGCATTTT. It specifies CASRMTGADQPQHF.

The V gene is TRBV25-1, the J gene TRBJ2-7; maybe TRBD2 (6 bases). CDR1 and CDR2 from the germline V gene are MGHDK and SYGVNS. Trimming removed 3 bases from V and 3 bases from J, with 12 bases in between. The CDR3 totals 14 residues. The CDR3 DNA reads TGTGCCAGCAGTGAGTCGGGGGAGGTCTACGAGCAGTACTTC. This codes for CASSESGEVYEQYF.

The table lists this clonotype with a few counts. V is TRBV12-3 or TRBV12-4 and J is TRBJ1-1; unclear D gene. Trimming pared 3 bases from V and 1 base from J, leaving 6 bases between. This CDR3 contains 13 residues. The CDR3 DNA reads TGTGCCAGCAGTTTTCGGGAGAACACTGAAGCTTTCTTT. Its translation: CASSFRENTEAFF.

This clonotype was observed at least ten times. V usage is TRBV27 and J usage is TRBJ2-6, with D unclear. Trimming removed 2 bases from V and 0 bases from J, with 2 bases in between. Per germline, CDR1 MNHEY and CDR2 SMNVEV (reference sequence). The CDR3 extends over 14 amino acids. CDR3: CASSLTSGANVLTF. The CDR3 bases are TGTGCCAGCAGTTTAACCTCTGGGGCCAACGTCCTGACTTTC.

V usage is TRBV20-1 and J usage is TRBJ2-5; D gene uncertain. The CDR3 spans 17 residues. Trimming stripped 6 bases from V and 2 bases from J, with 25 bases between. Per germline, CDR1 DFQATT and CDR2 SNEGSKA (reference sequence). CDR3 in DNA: TGCAGTGCCATTGAAGGATCACGACCTTGGATACAAGAGACCCAGTACTTC. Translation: CSAIEGSRPWIQETQYF.

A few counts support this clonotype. This CDR3 is CASSLRAAKADTQYF. Written as DNA, the CDR3 is TGTGCCAGCAGTTTAAGAGCAGCTAAGGCAGATACGCAGTATTTT. This sequence joins TRBV12-3 or TRBV12-4 and TRBJ2-3; D is unresolved. The CDR3 extends over 15 amino acids. Between the trimmed V and J ends, which lost 2 bases and 4 bases, there was a span of 13 bases.

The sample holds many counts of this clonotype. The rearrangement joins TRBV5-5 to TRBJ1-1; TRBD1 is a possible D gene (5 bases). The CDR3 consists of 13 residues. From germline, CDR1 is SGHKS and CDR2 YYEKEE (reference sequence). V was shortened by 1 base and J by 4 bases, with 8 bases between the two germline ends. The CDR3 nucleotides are TGTGCCAGCAGCTTGCAGGGATCCACTGAAGCTTTCTTT. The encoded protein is CASSLQGSTEAFF.

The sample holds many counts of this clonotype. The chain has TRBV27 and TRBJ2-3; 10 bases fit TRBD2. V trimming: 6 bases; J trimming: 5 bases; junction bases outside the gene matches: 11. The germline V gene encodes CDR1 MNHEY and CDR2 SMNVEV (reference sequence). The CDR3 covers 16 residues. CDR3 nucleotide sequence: TGTGCCAGCAGCCGGGGTGGTGGACTAGCGGTAGATACGCAGTATTTT. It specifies CASSRGGGLAVDTQYF.

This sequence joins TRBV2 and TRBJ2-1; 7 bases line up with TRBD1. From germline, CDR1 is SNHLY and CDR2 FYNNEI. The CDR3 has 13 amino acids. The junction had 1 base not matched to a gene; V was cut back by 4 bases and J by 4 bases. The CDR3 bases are TGTGCCAGCAGTGGGACAGGTTACAATGAGCAGTTCTTC. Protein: CASSGTGYNEQFF. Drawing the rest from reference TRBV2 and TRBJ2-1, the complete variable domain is EPEVTQTPSHQVTQMGQEVILRCVPISNHLYFYWYRQILGQKVEFLVSFYNNEISEKSEIFDDQFSVERPDGSNFTLKIRSTKLEDSAMYFCASSGTGYNEQFFGPGTRLTVL.

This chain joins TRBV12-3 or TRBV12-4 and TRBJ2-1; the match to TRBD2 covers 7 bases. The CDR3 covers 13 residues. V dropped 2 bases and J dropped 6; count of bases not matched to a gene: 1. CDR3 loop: CASSLRTSNEQFF. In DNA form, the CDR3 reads TGTGCCAGCAGTTTACGGACTAGCAATGAGCAGTTCTTC.

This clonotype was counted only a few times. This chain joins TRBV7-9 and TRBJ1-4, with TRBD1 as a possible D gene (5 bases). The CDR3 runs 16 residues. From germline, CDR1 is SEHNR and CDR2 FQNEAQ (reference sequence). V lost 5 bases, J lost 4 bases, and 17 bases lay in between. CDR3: CASSRSTGTFNEKLFF. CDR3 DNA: TGTGCCAGCAGCCGCAGTACCGGGACGTTTAATGAAAAACTGTTTTTT.

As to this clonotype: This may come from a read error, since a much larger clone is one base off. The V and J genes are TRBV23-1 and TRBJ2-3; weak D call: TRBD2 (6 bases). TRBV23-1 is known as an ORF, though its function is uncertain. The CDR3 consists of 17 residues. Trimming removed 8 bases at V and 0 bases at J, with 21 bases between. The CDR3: CASGRSHWRGSTDTQYF. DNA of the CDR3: TGCGCCAGCGGTCGATCTCACTGGCGGGGTAGCACAGATACGCAGTATTTT.

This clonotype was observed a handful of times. CDR3 in amino acids: CASSSGTGVGGNQPQHF. CDR3 DNA: TGTGCCAGCAGCTCCGGGACAGGGGTAGGGGGCAATCAGCCCCAGCATTTT. J is TRBJ1-5 and V is TRBV7-6; 10 bases are shared with TRBD1. V was pared by 4 bases and J by 2 bases, with 8 bases of the junction left unmatched. The CDR3 covers 17 residues. Per the germline V gene, CDR1 is SGHVS and CDR2 is FNYEAQ. The full variable domain, with the rest looked up from reference TRBV7-6 and TRBJ1-5, is GAGVSQSPRYKVTKRGQDVALRCDPISGHVSLYWYRQALGQGPEFLTYFNYEAQQDKSGLPNDRFSAERPEGSISTLTIQRTEQRDSAMYRCASSSGTGVGGNQPQHFGDGTRLSIL.

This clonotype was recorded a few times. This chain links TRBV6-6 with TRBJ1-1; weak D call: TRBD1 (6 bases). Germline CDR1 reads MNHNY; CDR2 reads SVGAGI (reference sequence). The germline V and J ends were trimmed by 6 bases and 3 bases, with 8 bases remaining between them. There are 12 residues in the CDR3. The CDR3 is CASSNRDTEAFF. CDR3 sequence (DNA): TGTGCCAGCAGCAACAGGGACACTGAAGCTTTCTTT.

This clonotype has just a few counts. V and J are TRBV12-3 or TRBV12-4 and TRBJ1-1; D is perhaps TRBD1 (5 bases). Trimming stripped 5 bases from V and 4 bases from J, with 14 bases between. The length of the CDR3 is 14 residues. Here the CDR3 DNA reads TGTGCCAGCAGTGGAGGGGCAGCCACCACTGAAGCTTTCTTT. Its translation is CASSGGAATTEAFF.

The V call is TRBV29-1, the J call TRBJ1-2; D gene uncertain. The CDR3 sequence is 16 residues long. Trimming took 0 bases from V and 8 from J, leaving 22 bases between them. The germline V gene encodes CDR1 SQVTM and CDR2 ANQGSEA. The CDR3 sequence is CSVEDLYGKASTGYTF. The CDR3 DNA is TGCAGCGTTGAAGATCTGTACGGTAAAGCCTCCACAGGCTACACCTTC.

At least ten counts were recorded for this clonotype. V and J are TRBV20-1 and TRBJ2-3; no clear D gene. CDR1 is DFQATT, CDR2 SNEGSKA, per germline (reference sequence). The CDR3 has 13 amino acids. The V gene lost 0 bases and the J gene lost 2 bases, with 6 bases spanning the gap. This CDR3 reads CSARDSSTDTQYF. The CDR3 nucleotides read TGCAGTGCTAGAGATAGTTCCACAGATACGCAGTATTTT.

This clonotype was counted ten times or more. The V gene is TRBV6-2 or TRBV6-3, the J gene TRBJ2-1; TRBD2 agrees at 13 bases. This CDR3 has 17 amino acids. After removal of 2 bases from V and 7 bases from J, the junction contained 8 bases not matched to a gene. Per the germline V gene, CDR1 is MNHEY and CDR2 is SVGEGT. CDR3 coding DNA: TGTGCCAGCAGTTACCCGCGACTAGCGGGAGGAGGAAATGAGCAGTTCTTC. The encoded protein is CASSYPRLAGGGNEQFF.

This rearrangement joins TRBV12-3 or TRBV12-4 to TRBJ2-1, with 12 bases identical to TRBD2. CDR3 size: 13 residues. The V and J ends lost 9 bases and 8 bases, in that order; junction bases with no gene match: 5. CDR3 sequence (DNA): TGTGCCAGTCTAGCGGGGGGGCTGGATGAGCAGTTCTTC. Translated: CASLAGGLDEQFF.

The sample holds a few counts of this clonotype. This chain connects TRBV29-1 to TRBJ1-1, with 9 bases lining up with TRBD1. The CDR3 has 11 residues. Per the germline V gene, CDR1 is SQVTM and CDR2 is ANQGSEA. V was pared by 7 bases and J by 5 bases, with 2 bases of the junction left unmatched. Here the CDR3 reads CSAGQGTEAFF. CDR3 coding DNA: TGCAGCGCTGGACAGGGGACTGAAGCTTTCTTT.